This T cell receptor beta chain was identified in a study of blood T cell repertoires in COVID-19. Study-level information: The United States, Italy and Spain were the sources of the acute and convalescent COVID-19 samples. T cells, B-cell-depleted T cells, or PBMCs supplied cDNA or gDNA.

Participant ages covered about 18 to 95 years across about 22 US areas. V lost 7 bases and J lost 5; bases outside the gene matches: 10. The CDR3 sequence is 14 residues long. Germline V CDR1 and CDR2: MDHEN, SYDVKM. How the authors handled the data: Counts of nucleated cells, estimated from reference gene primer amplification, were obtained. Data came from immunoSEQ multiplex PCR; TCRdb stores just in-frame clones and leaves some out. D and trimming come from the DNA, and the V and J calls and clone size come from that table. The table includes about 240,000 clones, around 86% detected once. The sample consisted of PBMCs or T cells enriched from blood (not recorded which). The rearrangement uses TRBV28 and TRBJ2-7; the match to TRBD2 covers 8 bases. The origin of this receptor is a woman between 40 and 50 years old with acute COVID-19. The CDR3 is CASTLPGLDHEQYF. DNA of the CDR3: TGTGCCAGCACCTTGCCGGGACTAGACCACGAGCAGTACTTC. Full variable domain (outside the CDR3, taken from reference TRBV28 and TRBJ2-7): DVKVTQSSRYLVKRTGEKVFLECVQDMDHENMFWYRQDPGLGLRLIYFSYDVKMKEKGDIPEGYSVSREKKERFSLILESASTNQTSMYLCASTLPGLDHEQYFGPGTRLTVT.